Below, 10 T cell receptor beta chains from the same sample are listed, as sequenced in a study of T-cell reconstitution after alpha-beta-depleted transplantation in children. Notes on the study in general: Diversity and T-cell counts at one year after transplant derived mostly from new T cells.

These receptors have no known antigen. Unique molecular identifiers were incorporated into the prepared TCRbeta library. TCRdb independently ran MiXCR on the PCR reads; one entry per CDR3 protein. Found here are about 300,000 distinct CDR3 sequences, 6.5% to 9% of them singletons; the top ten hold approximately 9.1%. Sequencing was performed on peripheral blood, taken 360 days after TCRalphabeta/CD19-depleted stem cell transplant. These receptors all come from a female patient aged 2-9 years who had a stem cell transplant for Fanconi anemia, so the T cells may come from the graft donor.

CDR3 sequence: CASRLTFRDRRNSNQPQHF. DNA for the CDR3: TGTGCCAGCAGGCTAACGTTCCGGGACAGACGTAATAGCAATCAGCCCCAGCATTTT. V gene TRBV6-1 combines with J gene TRBJ1-5; 7 nucleotides align to TRBD1. The J segment lost 0 bases and the V segment lost 6 bases, leaving 17 bases of the junction unmatched. This CDR3 spans 19 amino acids. CDR1 is MNHNS and CDR2 is SASEGT in the germline V gene.

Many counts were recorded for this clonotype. The CDR3: CASSLRSNNWNREQYF. The CDR3 DNA reads as TGTGCCAGCAGCTTACGGTCCAATAACTGGAACCGCGAGCAGTACTTC. The chain combines TRBV7-2 with TRBJ2-7; D is uncertain. Germline CDR1 SGHTA, CDR2 FQGNSA. The CDR3 sequence is 16 residues long. V was clipped by 2 bases and J by 6 bases, with 20 bases between them.

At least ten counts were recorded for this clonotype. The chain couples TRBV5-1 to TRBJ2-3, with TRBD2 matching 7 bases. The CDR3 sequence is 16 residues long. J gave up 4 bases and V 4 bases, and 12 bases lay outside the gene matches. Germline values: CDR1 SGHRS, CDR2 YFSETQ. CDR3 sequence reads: CASSLADGGMADTQYF. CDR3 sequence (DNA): TGCGCCAGCAGCCTAGCGGATGGCGGGATGGCAGATACGCAGTATTTT.

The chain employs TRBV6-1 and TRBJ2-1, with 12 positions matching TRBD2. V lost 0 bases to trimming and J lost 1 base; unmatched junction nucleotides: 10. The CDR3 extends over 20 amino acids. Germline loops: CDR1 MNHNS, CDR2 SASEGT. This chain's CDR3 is CASSEAVGLAGQDSYNEQFF. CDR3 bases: TGTGCCAGCAGTGAAGCCGTCGGACTAGCGGGACAGGATTCCTACAATGAGCAGTTCTTC.

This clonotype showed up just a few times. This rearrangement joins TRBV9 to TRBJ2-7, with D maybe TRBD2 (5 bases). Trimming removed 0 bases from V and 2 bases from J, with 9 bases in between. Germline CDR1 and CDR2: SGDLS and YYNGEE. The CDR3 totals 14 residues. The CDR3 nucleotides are TGTGCCAGCAGCGTAGGAGCGGAGGCCTACGAGCAGTACTTC. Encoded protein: CASSVGAEAYEQYF.

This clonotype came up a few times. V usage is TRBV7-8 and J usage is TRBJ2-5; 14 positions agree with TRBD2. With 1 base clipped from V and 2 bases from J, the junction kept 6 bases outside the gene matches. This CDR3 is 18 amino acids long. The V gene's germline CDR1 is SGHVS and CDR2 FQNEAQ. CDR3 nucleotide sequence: TGTGCCAGCAGCTTAGTACGGACTAGCGGGGGGTATCAAGAGACCCAGTACTTC. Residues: CASSLVRTSGGYQETQYF.

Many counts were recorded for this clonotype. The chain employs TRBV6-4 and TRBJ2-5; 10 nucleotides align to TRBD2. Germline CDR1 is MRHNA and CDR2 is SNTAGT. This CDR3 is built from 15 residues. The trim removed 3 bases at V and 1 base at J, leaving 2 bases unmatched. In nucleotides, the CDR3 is TGTGCCAGCAGTGAAATAGCGGGAGGCCAAGAGACCCAGTACTTC. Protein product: CASSEIAGGQETQYF.

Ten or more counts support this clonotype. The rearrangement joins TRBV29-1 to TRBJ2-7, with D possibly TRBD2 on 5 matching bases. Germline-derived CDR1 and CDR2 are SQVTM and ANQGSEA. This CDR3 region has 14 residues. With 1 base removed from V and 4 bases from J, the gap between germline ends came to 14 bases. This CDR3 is CSVEAPGSPYEQYF. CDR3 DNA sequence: TGCAGCGTTGAAGCTCCGGGATCCCCATACGAGCAGTACTTC.

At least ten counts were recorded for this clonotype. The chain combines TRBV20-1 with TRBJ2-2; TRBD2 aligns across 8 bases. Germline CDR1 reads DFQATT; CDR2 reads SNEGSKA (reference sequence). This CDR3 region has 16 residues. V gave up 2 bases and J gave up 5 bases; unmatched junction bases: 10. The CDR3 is CSARSWGTRETGELFF. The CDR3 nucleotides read TGCAGTGCTAGATCCTGGGGGACTAGAGAGACCGGGGAGCTGTTTTTT.

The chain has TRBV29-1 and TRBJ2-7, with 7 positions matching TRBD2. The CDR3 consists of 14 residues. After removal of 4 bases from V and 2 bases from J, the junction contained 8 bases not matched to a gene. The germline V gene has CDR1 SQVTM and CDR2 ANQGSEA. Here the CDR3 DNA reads TGCAGCGTTGGGGGACTACAGGATACCTACGAGCAGTACTTC. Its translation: CSVGGLQDTYEQYF.